Given below is one T cell receptor beta chain in context. The specificity of this receptor is unknown. Qualities for individual bases were not recorded, and no much larger clone is one base off. The sample comes from a study of T cell responses to AZD1222 COVID-19 vaccine (dated by TCRdb to about 2021). The study in broad terms: Because spike-specific TCR depth and breadth did not differ between the two schedules, AZD1222 recipients who got a second dose at roughly 4 weeks were pooled with those who got a second dose at roughly 12 weeks. A total of approximately 240 trial participants underwent TCR sequencing, of whom 207 received two doses of AZD1222 and some 25 received two doses of the MenACWY control vaccine. Trial participants were enrolled by age into subgroups of 18-55, 56-69 and 70-plus years, and around 150, 28 and 57 TCR-sequenced participants, respectively, were included in these subgroups. What the authors observed across the whole study: In the small 56-69-year group, the increase in depth fell short of significance, most likely because of low power. Participants were mostly white British, with more females than males. The authors suggested clonal diversity may have been underestimated. Vaccine-associated CD4 TCRs spanned the whole spike protein, with dominant responses in regions 160-218 and 743-854. Because no day 14 peak-response samples were available, repertoires were characterized only after the peak T cell response. Reportedly, almost half of the unique spike-specific TCRs recognized epitopes lying outside the regions that are mutated in the B.1.351 and B.1.1.7 variants. A significant rise in spike-specific TCR breadth and depth was observed after two AZD1222 doses relative to day 0 and relative to MenACWY recipients. Only five or six AZD1222 recipients were SARS-CoV-2 seropositive at baseline, limiting conclusions about previously exposed vaccinees.

The time point label here, explained by the study, means: baseline before first vaccination. Samples from vaccinated people were obtained from the UK trials COV001 and COV002, which included a single-blind randomized controlled phase 2/3 trial of AZD1222 (ChAdOx1 nCoV-19) in healthy adults. Trial participant PBMC samples were collected at day 0 and day 28 after the second dose for TCRbeta chain sequencing. A distance of 6 bases separates the germline ends of V and J, which lose 6 bases and 4 bases respectively. Taken from cysteine to phenylalanine, the CDR3 has 11 residues. Only the CDR3 DNA is retained, 33 bases long and in frame from the first base. The CDR3 regions of human TCRbeta chains were analyzed by immunosequencing. Processing in the source paper ran as follows. Repertoire TCRs were checked for matches against a reference library of SARS-CoV-2-specific TCRs that had been generated using the MIRA antigen-specificity platform. Breadth was defined as the fraction of unique TCRs that were SARS-CoV-2-associated. Depth was defined as the fraction of total T cells that were SARS-CoV-2-associated. Using the MIRA data, each spike-specific TCR was assigned both to the spike region to which the TCR was reactive and to a CD4 or CD8 class. Log10-transformed breadth and depth values were compared by one-way ANOVA with Sidak's multiple comparisons tests. This is the immuneACCESS table as TCRdb keeps it, with only in-frame sequences that have V and J called. A part of the clones is gone; compared with another copy, unresolved V genes explain less than half, and the rest is unexplained. That table is the source of V, J and clone size, and D and trimming were worked out from the DNA. This sample gives 150,000 to 200,000 clones in total; 85% to 95% of them show up just once. The ten largest make up approximately 0.64% of the sample.

The sequence came from an adult in good health. This specimen consisted of peripheral blood, obtained on day 0 of AZD1222 vaccination. The chain joins TRBV12-3 or TRBV12-4 to TRBJ1-1, with the D gene too uncertain to name. The bases are TGTGCCAGCAGGGCCGTCACTGAAGCTTTCTTT. It codes for CASRAVTEAFF.